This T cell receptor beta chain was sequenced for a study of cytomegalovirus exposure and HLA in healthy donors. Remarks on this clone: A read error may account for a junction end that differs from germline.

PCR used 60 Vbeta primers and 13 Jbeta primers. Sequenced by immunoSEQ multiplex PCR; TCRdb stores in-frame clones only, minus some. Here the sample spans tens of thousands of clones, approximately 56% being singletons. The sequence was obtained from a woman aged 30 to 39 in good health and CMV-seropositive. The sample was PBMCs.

In DNA form, the CDR3 reads TGTGCCAGCAGCGAGCATTACAGGAGCGGCTTGGGAGGCTACCCCTTC. Residues: CASSEHYRSGLGGYPF. J is TRBJ1-2 and V is TRBV9; TRBD1 might be the D (5 bases). The CDR3 has 16 residues. Germline V CDR1 and CDR2: SGDLS, YYNGEE.